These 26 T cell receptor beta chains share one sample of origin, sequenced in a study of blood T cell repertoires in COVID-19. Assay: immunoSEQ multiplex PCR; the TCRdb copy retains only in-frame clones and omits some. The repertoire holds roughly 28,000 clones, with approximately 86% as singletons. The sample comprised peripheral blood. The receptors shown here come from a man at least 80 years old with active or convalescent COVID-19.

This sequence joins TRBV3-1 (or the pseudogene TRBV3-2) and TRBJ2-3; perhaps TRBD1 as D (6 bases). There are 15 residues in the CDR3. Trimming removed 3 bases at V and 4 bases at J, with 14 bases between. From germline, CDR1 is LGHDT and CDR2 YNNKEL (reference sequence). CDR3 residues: CASSHRGRDPDTQYF. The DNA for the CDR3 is TGTGCCAGCAGCCACAGGGGAAGGGACCCAGATACGCAGTATTTT.

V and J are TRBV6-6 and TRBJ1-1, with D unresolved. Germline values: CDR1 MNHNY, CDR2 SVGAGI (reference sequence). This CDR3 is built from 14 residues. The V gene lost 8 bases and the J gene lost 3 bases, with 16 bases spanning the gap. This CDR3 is CASLDSPGDTEAFF. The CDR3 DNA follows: TGTGCCAGCCTGGACTCCCCTGGGGACACTGAAGCTTTCTTT.

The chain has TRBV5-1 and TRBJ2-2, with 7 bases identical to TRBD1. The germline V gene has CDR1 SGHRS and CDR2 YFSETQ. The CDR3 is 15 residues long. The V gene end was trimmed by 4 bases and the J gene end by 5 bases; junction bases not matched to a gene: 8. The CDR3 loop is CASSVQTGLTGELFF. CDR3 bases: TGCGCCAGCAGCGTACAGACAGGGTTAACCGGGGAGCTGTTTTTT. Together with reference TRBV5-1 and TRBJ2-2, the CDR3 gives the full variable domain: KAGVTQTPRYLIKTRGQQVTLSCSPISGHRSVSWYQQTPGQGLQFLFEYFSETQRNKGNFPGRFSGRQFSNSRSEMNVSTLELGDSALYLCASSVQTGLTGELFFGEGSRLTVL.

CDR3 region: CASSLETGSGYTF. CDR3 in DNA: TGCGCCAGCAGCTTGGAGACAGGGAGCGGCTACACCTTC. The chain employs TRBV5-1 and TRBJ1-2, with 7 bases aligning to TRBD1. Germline CDR1 and CDR2: SGHRS and YFSETQ. J lost 8 bases, V lost 0 bases, and 4 bases had no gene match. This CDR3 is built from 13 residues.

The CDR3 is CASRSPGQFEKLFF. DNA of the CDR3: TGTGCCAGCAGATCCCCGGGACAGTTTGAAAAACTGTTTTTT. The rearrangement uses TRBV6-5 and TRBJ1-4; 7 bases fit TRBD1. The germline gives CDR1 MNHEY, CDR2 SVGAGI. CDR3 size: 14 residues. Losses at the gene ends were 6 bases for V and 7 bases for J; bases not matched to a gene: 8.

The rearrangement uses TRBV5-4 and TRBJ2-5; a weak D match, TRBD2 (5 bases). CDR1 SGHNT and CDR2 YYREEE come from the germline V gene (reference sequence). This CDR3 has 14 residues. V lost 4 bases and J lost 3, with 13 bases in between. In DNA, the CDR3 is TGTGCCAGCAGCCCACTAGGGATAGAAGAGACCCAGTACTTC. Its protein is CASSPLGIEETQYF. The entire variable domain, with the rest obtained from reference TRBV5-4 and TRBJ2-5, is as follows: ETGVTQSPTHLIKTRGQQVTLRCSSQSGHNTVSWYQQALGQGPQFIFQYYREEENGRGNFPPRFSGLQFPNYSSELNVNALELDDSALYLCASSPLGIEETQYFGPGTRLLVL.

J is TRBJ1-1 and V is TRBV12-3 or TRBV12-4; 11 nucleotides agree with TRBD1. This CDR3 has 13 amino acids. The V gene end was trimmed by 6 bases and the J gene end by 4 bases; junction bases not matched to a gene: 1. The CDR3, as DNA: TGTGCCAGCAGGGACAGGGGGCTCACTGAAGCTTTCTTT. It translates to CASRDRGLTEAFF.

The CDR3 DNA reads TGTGCCAGCAGCAAGCGTCTTGGCCATACGCAGTATTTT. Translated: CASSKRLGHTQYF. The chain joins TRBV7-2 to TRBJ2-3; D gene ambiguous. The CDR3 contains 13 residues. Trimming removed 5 bases at V and 7 bases at J, with 13 bases between. CDR1 is SGHTA, CDR2 FQGNSA, per germline. Full variable domain (missing parts from reference TRBV7-2 and TRBJ2-3): GAGVSQSPSNKVTEKGKDVELRCDPISGHTALYWYRQSLGQGLEFLIYFQGNSAPDKSGLPSDRFSAERTGGSVSTLTIQRTQQEDSAVYLCASSKRLGHTQYFGPGTRLTVL.

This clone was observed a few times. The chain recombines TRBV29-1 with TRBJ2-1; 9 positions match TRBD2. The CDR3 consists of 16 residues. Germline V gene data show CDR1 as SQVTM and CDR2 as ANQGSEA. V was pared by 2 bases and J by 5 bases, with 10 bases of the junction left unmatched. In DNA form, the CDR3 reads TGCAGCGTTGAAAATCCCCTAGCGGGACTAGACAATGAGCAGTTCTTC. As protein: CSVENPLAGLDNEQFF.

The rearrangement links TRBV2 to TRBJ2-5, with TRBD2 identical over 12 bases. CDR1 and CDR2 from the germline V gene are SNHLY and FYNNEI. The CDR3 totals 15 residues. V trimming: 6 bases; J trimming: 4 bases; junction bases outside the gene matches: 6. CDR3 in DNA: TGTGCCAGCAGGAAGACTAGCGGGAGTTCAGAGACCCAGTACTTC. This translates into CASRKTSGSSETQYF.

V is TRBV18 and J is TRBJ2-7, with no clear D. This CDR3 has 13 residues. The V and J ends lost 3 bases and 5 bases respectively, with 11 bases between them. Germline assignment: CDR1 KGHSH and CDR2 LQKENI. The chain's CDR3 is CASSPGPQDEQYF. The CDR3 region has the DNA TGTGCCAGCTCACCGGGCCCCCAGGACGAGCAGTACTTC.

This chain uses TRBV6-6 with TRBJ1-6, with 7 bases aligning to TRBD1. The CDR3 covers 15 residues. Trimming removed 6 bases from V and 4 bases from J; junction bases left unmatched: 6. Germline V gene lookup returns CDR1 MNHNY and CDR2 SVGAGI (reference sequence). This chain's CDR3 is CASSDATGYNSPLHF. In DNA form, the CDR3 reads TGTGCCAGCAGCGACGCGACAGGGTATAATTCACCCCTCCACTTT.

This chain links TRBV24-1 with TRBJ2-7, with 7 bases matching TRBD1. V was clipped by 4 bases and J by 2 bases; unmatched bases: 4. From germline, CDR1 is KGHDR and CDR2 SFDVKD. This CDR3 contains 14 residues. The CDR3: CATSEQGPPYEQYF. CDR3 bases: TGTGCCACCAGTGAACAGGGGCCTCCCTACGAGCAGTACTTC.

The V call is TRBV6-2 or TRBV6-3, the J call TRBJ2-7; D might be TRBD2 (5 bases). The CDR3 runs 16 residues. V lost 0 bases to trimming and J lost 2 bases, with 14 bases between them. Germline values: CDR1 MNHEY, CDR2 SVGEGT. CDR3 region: CASSYSTGIRTYEQYF. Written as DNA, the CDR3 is TGTGCCAGCAGTTACTCGACGGGGATCAGAACCTACGAGCAGTACTTC.

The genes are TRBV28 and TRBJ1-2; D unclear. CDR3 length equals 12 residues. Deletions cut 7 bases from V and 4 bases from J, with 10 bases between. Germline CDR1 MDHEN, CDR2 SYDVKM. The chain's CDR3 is CASTAGLYGYTF. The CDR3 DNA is TGTGCCAGCACAGCAGGTCTCTATGGCTACACCTTC.

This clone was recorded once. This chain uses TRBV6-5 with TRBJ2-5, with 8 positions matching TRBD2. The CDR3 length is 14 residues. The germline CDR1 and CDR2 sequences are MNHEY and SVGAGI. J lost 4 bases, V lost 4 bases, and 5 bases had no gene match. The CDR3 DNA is TGTGCCAGCAGTTCCCCAAGCGGGAGAGAGACCCAGTACTTC. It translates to CASSSPSGRETQYF.

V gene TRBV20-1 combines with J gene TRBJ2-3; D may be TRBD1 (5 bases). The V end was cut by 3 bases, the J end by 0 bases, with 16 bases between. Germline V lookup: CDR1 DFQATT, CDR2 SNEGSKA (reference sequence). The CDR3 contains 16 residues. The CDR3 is CSASAQGGWSTDTQYF. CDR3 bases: TGCAGTGCTAGTGCTCAGGGCGGTTGGAGCACAGATACGCAGTATTTT.

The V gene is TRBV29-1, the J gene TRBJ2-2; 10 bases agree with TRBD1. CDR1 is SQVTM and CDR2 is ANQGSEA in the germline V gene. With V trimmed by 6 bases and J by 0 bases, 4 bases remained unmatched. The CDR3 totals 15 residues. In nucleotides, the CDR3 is TGCAGCGTCCTGGGACAGGGGACGAACACCGGGGAGCTGTTTTTT. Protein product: CSVLGQGTNTGELFF.

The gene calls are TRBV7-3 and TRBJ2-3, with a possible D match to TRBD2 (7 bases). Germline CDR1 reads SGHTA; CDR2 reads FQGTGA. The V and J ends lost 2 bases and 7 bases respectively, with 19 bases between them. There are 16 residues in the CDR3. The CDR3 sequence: CASSLDGGGGSNTQYF. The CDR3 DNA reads TGTGCCAGCAGCTTAGATGGGGGGGGCGGCAGTAATACGCAGTATTTT.

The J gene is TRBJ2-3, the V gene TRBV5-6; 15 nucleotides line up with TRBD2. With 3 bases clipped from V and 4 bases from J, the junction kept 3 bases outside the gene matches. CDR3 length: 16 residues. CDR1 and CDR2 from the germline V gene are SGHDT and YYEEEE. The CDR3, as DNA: TGTGCCAGCAGCTCCGGGACTAGCGGGGGGTCAGATACGCAGTATTTT. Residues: CASSSGTSGGSDTQYF.

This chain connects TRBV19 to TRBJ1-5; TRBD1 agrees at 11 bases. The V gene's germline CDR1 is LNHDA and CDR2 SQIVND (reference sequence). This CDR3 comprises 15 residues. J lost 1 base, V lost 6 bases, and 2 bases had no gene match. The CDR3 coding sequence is TGTGCCAGTAGCGGGACAGGGGGAAGCAATCAGCCCCAGCATTTT. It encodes CASSGTGGSNQPQHF.

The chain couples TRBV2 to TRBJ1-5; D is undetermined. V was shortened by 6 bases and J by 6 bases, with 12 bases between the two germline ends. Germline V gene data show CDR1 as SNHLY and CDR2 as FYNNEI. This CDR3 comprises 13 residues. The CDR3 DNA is TGTGCCAGCAGGGGAGAACCAAGTCAGCCCCAGCATTTT. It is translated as CASRGEPSQPQHF.

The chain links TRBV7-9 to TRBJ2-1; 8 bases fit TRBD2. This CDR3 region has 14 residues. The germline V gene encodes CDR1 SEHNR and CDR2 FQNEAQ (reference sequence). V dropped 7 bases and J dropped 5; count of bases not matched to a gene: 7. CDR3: CASTFRGGNNEQFF. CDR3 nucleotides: TGTGCCAGCACCTTCCGCGGGGGGAACAATGAGCAGTTCTTC.

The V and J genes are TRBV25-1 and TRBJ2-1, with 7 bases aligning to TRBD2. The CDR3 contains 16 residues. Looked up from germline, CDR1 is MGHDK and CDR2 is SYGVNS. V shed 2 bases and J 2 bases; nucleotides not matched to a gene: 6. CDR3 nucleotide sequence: TGTGCCAGCAGTGAAGTTGGTGGGGGGGCCTACAATGAGCAGTTCTTC. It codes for CASSEVGGGAYNEQFF.

CDR3 protein: CASSFEGGADTQYF. The CDR3 nucleotides read TGTGCCAGCAGCTTCGAGGGAGGAGCAGATACGCAGTATTTT. The V and J genes are TRBV5-5 and TRBJ2-3; D is possibly TRBD2 (6 bases). The CDR3 has 14 amino acids. Germline values: CDR1 SGHKS, CDR2 YYEKEE (reference sequence). V shed 2 bases and J shed 4 bases, with 11 bases lying between them.

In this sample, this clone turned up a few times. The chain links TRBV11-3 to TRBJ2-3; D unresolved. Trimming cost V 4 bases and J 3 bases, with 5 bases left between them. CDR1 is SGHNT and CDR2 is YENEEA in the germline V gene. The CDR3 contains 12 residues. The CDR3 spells CASSSRTDTQYF. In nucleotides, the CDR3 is TGTGCCAGCAGCTCGCGTACAGATACGCAGTATTTT.